This paragraph reports one T cell receptor (beta chain). Its antigen is unidentified. The CDR3 consists of 14 residues. Germline V CDR1 and CDR2: SGHTA, FQGNSA. J gave up 2 bases and V 4 bases, and 3 bases lay outside the gene matches. The sorted cells were lamina propria lymphocytes from surgical specimens, first isolated by density gradient. These data come from a study of T cell repertoires in ileal Crohn's disease. At the level of the study: Surgery for a complication: stricturing in 61%, penetrating in about 39%. About half received postoperative treatment, about a dozen with thiopurines and approximately 19 anti-TNF.

Study-wide findings and caveats: Clonality above 26.8% at surgery always came with endoscopic recurrence. Compared with CD4 T cells, sorted CD8 cells carried more expanded clones.

The data were produced by immunoSEQ multiplex PCR, yet TCRdb's version contains in-frame clones alone and is incomplete. The sample holds roughly 3,400 clones, around 82% seen once. The sequenced material came from CD4+ T cells sorted from the ileum. The clonotype was recovered from an adult with Crohn's disease. This chain links TRBV7-2 with TRBJ2-7; 9 bases align to TRBD2. The CDR3 sequence: CASSYTSGPYEQYF. The CDR3 nucleotides are TGTGCCAGCAGCTACACTAGCGGGCCCTACGAGCAGTACTTC.